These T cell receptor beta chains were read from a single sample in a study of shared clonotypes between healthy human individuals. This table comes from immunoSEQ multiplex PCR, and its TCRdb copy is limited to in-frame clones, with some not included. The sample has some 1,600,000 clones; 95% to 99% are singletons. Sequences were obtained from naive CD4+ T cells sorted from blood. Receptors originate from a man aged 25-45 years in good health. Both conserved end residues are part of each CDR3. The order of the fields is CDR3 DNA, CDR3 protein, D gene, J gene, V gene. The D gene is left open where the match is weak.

TGTGCCAGCAGTTCACCGGGTTCATACGAGCAGTACTTC CASSSPGSYEQYF . TRBJ2-7 TRBV6-5
TGCAGCGTTGAACACCCCGGGACAGGGGGCAATGAGCAGTTCTTC CSVEHPGTGGNEQFF TRBD1 TRBJ2-1 TRBV29-1
TGTGCCAGCAGGCCGACAGGGGGGATGGAGACCCAGTACTTC CASRPTGGMETQYF TRBD1 TRBJ2-5 TRBV2
TGTGCCAGCAGCCAAGATAAGGCAGGGATGAGGATAGCGGGAGGGAAGTATGAGCAGTTCTTC CASSQDKAGMRIAGGKYEQFF TRBD2 TRBJ2-1 TRBV14
TGCGCCAGCAGTGAGTCGAGGCTGACAGGGGGCTCCTACGAGCAGTACTTC CASSESRLTGGSYEQYF TRBD1 TRBJ2-7 TRBV10-1
TGCGCCAGCAGCTTGGTCGTTGGCGGGGAGCTGTTTTTT CASSLVVGGELFF . TRBJ2-2 TRBV5-1
TGTGCCTGGAGTGTCCTCCACAATGAGCAGTTCTTC CAWSVLHNEQFF . TRBJ2-1 TRBV30
TGTGCCAGTAACCCGGGACAGGGATCCTACGAGCAGTACTTC CASNPGQGSYEQYF TRBD1 TRBJ2-7 TRBV6-5
TGTGCCAGCACCTCACGGGGGGCCGGTGAGCAGTTCTTC CASTSRGAGEQFF . TRBJ2-1 TRBV5-4
TGTGCCAGCAGCTTAGTAGGGACTAGCGGGACTCCCTACGAGCAGTACTTC CASSLVGTSGTPYEQYF TRBD2 TRBJ2-7 TRBV7-2
TGTGCCAGCAGCTTATACCGAGGGCAAGGGAATAGCAATCAGCCCCAGCATTTT CASSLYRGQGNSNQPQHF . TRBJ1-5 TRBV7-2